This record looks at one TCR beta chain sequence and its context. This sample is part of a study of technical replicates of blood from four donors. CDR3 length: 16 residues. Looked up from germline, CDR1 is KGHSH and CDR2 is LQKENI. The V and J ends lost 3 bases and 7 bases respectively, with 21 bases between them. Generated by immunoSEQ multiplex PCR, the TCRdb table keeps only in-frame clones and is missing some. The repertoire includes approximately 50,000 clones, around 95% of them detected once, and approximately 0.2% sits in the top ten. V is TRBV18 and J is TRBJ2-5; weak D call: TRBD2 (6 bases). The TCR originated in a human donor in good health. The sequencing sample was made of T cells isolated from PBMCs. The CDR3 sequence is CASSPVDGGSGGTQYF. CDR3 DNA: TGTGCCAGCTCACCGGTTGACGGGGGTTCTGGGGGGACCCAGTACTTC.